One sample yielded the 29 T cell receptor beta chains listed below, sequenced in a study of blood T cells in healthy people across ages. Primed by a sample-barcoded 5' primer and a J-beta primer mix, a second PCR proceeded for about 6 to 11 cycles. TCRdb re-called the 5' RACE reads with MiXCR, one entry per CDR3 protein. The repertoire consists of around 990,000 distinct CDR3 sequences, with about 25% occurring once and the leading ten covering around 0.75%. The same specimen was also included in a second study, on T cells of mothers and their children.

What was sequenced was blood. The receptors come from a girl aged 2-9 years in good health.

This chain connects TRBV20-1 to TRBJ2-1; TRBD2 might be the D (6 bases). This CDR3 contains 19 residues. The germline V and J ends were trimmed by 0 bases and 6 bases, with 27 bases remaining between them. Germline lookup yields CDR1 DFQATT and CDR2 SNEGSKA (reference sequence). CDR3 residues: CSARDIARDLPNGGNEQFF. In DNA form, the CDR3 reads TGCAGTGCTAGAGATATCGCTCGCGACCTCCCAAACGGGGGCAATGAGCAGTTCTTC.

This clonotype was detected a few times. The V and J genes are TRBV10-3 and TRBJ1-2, with D possibly matching TRBD1 (6 bases). Germline V lookup: CDR1 ENHRY, CDR2 SYGVKD. This CDR3 region has 12 residues. With 7 bases removed from V and 7 bases from J, the gap between germline ends came to 13 bases. CDR3 bases: TGTGCCATCAACAGGGAAGGCTCTGGCTACACCTTC. Translated, it gives CAINREGSGYTF.

The gene calls are TRBV2 and TRBJ2-3; 9 nucleotides agree with TRBD1. After removal of 6 bases from V and 2 bases from J, the junction contained 6 bases not matched to a gene. The CDR3 is 15 residues long. The V gene's germline CDR1 is SNHLY and CDR2 FYNNEI. CDR3 sequence: CASRDRGSFTDTQYF. DNA of the CDR3: TGTGCCAGCAGGGACAGGGGTTCATTCACAGATACGCAGTATTTT.

The J gene is TRBJ1-2, the V gene TRBV6-5; the D is unclear. Trimming removed 7 bases at V and 5 bases at J, with 14 bases between. The V gene's germline CDR1 is MNHEY and CDR2 SVGAGI. The CDR3 totals 13 residues. CDR3 DNA: TGTGCCAGCACACGGGGTAGGAGGTATGGCTACACCTTC. Protein: CASTRGRRYGYTF.

On this clonotype itself: One end of the junction varies from germline; a read error may be responsible. This rearrangement joins TRBV9 to TRBJ2-5, with 9 nucleotides matching TRBD1. CDR3 length: 16 amino acids. The germline gives CDR1 SGDLS, CDR2 YYNGEE. CDR3 nucleotides: TGTGCCAGCAGCGTAGAGGGGACAGGGTCACAAGGGACCCAGTACTTC. As protein: CASSVEGTGSQGTQYF.

The chain recombines TRBV28 with TRBJ2-7, with 8 nucleotides matching TRBD2. In germline, CDR1 is MDHEN, CDR2 SYDVKM. Trimming removed 7 bases from V and 5 bases from J; junction bases left unmatched: 7. This CDR3 has 13 residues. CDR3 in DNA: TGTGCCAGCATAGAGCGGGAGAAGGACGAGCAGTACTTC. Translating it yields CASIEREKDEQYF.

The chain uses TRBV10-3 and TRBJ1-3; 8 positions agree with TRBD1. The CDR3 is 15 residues long. Germline V CDR1 and CDR2: ENHRY, SYGVKD. J was trimmed by 0 bases and V by 7 bases; bases with no gene match: 5. The CDR3 region has the DNA TGTGCCATCACCTCCGGGACAGGCTCTGGAAACACCATATATTTT. It is translated as CAITSGTGSGNTIYF.

This clonotype was found once. This chain uses TRBV6-5 with TRBJ2-5; TRBD2 agrees at 10 bases. This CDR3 has 14 residues. The germline CDR1 and CDR2 sequences are MNHEY and SVGAGI. V shed 7 bases and J 3 bases; nucleotides not matched to a gene: 5. CDR3 bases: TGTGCCAGCACCAAGGGACTAGCGAAAGAGACCCAGTACTTC. Translation gives CASTKGLAKETQYF.

The rearrangement joins TRBV7-6 to TRBJ2-7, with TRBD2 identical over 9 bases. The V segment lost 6 bases and the J segment 2 bases; nucleotides outside the gene matches: 8. This CDR3 spans 15 amino acids. The germline gives CDR1 SGHVS, CDR2 FNYEAQ. CDR3 DNA sequence: TGTGCCAGCAGTTCGGGACTAGCATTTACCTACGAGCAGTACTTC. This encodes CASSSGLAFTYEQYF.

The chain is built from TRBV29-1 and TRBJ2-1, with 15 bases that match TRBD2. Trimming at V came to 7 bases and at J to 8 bases, leaving 6 bases not matched to a gene. The CDR3 is 14 residues long. Germline V CDR1 and CDR2: SQVTM, ANQGSEA. Written as DNA, the CDR3 is TGCAGCGGAGGACTAGCGGGGGGGCTAGATGAGCAGTTCTTC. Its translation is CSGGLAGGLDEQFF.

Regarding this clonotype: At one end the junction does not follow the germline gene, possibly because of a read error. The chain couples TRBV7-7 to TRBJ2-3; D tentatively reads TRBD1 or TRBD2 (6 bases each). Germline V gene lookup returns CDR1 SSHAT and CDR2 FNYEAQ (reference sequence). The CDR3 extends over 17 amino acids. In DNA, the CDR3 is TGTGCTAGCAGCTCCAGGCTTGGGGGGCGTAGCACAGATACGCAGTATTTT. The encoded protein is CASSSRLGGRSTDTQYF.

The DNA of the CDR3 is TGTGCCAGTACGGAGGGAGGCAGACCGGGTGGCTACACCTTC. The encoded protein is CASTEGGRPGGYTF. The chain has TRBV19 and TRBJ1-2; D remains unclear. The V end lost 7 bases, the J end lost 7 bases, and 19 bases lay between the germline ends. This CDR3 is built from 14 residues. Germline loops: CDR1 LNHDA, CDR2 SQIVND (reference sequence).

The chain carries TRBV9 and TRBJ2-5; D may match TRBD1 or TRBD2 (5 bases each). The DNA matches TRBJ2-7 better at its end, which makes the J call doubtful. The CDR3 has 14 residues. Germline V gene sequence: CDR1 SGDLS, CDR2 YYNGEE. The CDR3 here is CASSDRDASYEQYF. The DNA of the CDR3 is TGTGCCAGCAGCGACCGGGACGCTTCCTACGAGCAGTACTTC.

This clonotype was counted between two and nine times. The genes are TRBV12-3 or TRBV12-4 and TRBJ1-2; no reliable D call. The CDR3 loop spans 12 amino acids. Trimming cost V 10 bases and J 1 base, with 10 bases left between them. The CDR3 here is CATQRLNYGYTF. As DNA, the CDR3 is TGTGCCACTCAACGTCTTAACTATGGCTACACCTTC.

A few counts support this clonotype. This sequence joins TRBV27 and TRBJ2-3; 9 bases align to TRBD2. V lost 7 bases, J lost 3 bases, and 5 bases stayed unmatched. The CDR3 runs 14 residues. The germline V gene has CDR1 MNHEY and CDR2 SMNVEV (reference sequence). The DNA of the CDR3 is TGTGCCAGCACAACTAGCGGGCCAACAGATACGCAGTATTTT. Translated, it gives CASTTSGPTDTQYF.

This clonotype has a handful of counts. The rearrangement joins TRBV9 to TRBJ2-7; perhaps TRBD2 as D (6 bases). The V and J ends lost 0 bases and 6 bases respectively, with 13 bases between them. The CDR3 spans 14 residues. Germline V gene lookup returns CDR1 SGDLS and CDR2 YYNGEE. The CDR3 is CASSVGGGVGEQYF. The CDR3 coding sequence is TGTGCCAGCAGCGTAGGCGGAGGGGTCGGCGAGCAGTACTTC.

This clonotype turned up a few times. V usage is TRBV4-2 and J usage is TRBJ1-1; D gene ambiguous. This CDR3 has 14 residues. Germline V lookup: CDR1 LGHNA, CDR2 YNFKEQ. Trimming removed 0 bases at V and 2 bases at J, with 7 bases between. The CDR3 nucleotides are TGTGCCAGCAGCCAAGATCAGCTCAACACTGAAGCTTTCTTT. It specifies CASSQDQLNTEAFF.

The chain employs TRBV5-1 and TRBJ2-1, with D possibly being TRBD1 or TRBD2 (5 bases each). The J call is in doubt because the DNA end fits TRBJ2-5 better. The CDR3 runs 14 residues. The germline CDR1 and CDR2 sequences are SGHRS and YFSETQ. The CDR3 DNA is TGCGCCAGCAGCTTGGAGGGACCGACGGAGACCCAGTACTTC. Translated, it gives CASSLEGPTETQYF.

This chain links TRBV7-2 with TRBJ2-3, with 10 positions matching TRBD2. The V segment lost 3 bases and the J segment 2 bases; nucleotides outside the gene matches: 5. The CDR3 is 16 amino acids. CDR1 is SGHTA, CDR2 FQGNSA, per germline. CDR3 protein: CASSLGLAISTDTQYF. The CDR3 DNA reads TGTGCCAGCAGCTTGGGACTAGCGATTTCCACAGATACGCAGTATTTT.

This sequence joins TRBV6-6 and TRBJ2-5; D might be TRBD1 (5 bases). The end of the DNA is better explained by TRBJ2-7, so the J call may be wrong. This CDR3 contains 15 residues. Germline loops: CDR1 MNHNY, CDR2 SVGAGI (reference sequence). CDR3 DNA: TGTGCCAGCAGTTACGGTAGGGGTCGTTCCTACGAGCAGTACTTC. This sequence encodes CASSYGRGRSYEQYF.

V usage is TRBV20-1 and J usage is TRBJ1-2; D is undetermined. V lost 1 base to trimming and J lost 5 bases, with 8 bases between them. The CDR3 sequence is 12 residues long. Germline CDR1 is DFQATT and CDR2 is SNEGSKA (reference sequence). The CDR3 region is CSARGWEYGYTF. The DNA for the CDR3 is TGCAGTGCTAGAGGGTGGGAGTATGGCTACACCTTC.

This clonotype was found a few times. This sequence joins TRBV6-1 and TRBJ2-7; a possible D gene is TRBD2 (7 bases). From germline, CDR1 is MNHNS and CDR2 SASEGT. There are 15 residues in the CDR3. Between the trimmed V and J ends, which lost 5 bases and 6 bases, there was a span of 20 bases. The CDR3 nucleotides read TGTGCCAGCAGTCTTTCTAGTGGGGGGGCCCGCGAGCAGTACTTC. This sequence encodes CASSLSSGGAREQYF.

This clonotype appeared a few times. CDR3: CASSFLTLSGANVLTF. As DNA, the CDR3 is TGTGCCAGCAGTTTTCTGACGCTCTCTGGGGCCAACGTCCTGACTTTC. V gene TRBV28 combines with J gene TRBJ2-6; D unclear. CDR1 and CDR2 (germline): MDHEN, SYDVKM. Trimming took 3 bases from V and 0 from J, leaving 9 bases between them. The CDR3 spans 16 residues.

The chain combines TRBV12-3 or TRBV12-4 with TRBJ1-6; D remains unclear. The CDR3 contains 15 residues. Trimming took off 3 bases at V and 10 bases at J, with 16 bases between the two ends. The DNA of the CDR3 is TGTGCCAGCAGTTTGAACGACGCGGCGGGATCACCCCTCCACTTT. Encoded protein: CASSLNDAAGSPLHF.

This clonotype has more than one count but fewer than ten. The V and J genes are TRBV7-2 and TRBJ2-7, with D possibly being TRBD2 (5 bases). V was cut by 8 bases and J by 1 base, with 12 bases left in between. CDR3 length equals 13 residues. Germline V gene data show CDR1 as SGHTA and CDR2 as FQGNSA. CDR3 region: CASGLSVSYEQYF. Written as DNA, the CDR3 is TGTGCCAGCGGGCTTAGCGTATCCTACGAGCAGTACTTC.

This clonotype was seen a few times. This sequence joins TRBV28 and TRBJ1-3; D is unclear. The CDR3 has 14 amino acids. V was shortened by 5 bases and J by 1 base, with 9 bases between the two germline ends. CDR1 MDHEN and CDR2 SYDVKM come from the germline V gene. CDR3 DNA: TGTGCCAGCAGTCTGTGGCGGTCTGGAAACACCATATATTTT. Translation: CASSLWRSGNTIYF.

The CDR3 nucleotides are TGTGCCACCAGCAGAGATCGTCTTGGTGCGGCCGGGGGTCAGCCCCAGCATTTT. Encoded protein: CATSRDRLGAAGGQPQHF. The rearrangement joins TRBV15 to TRBJ1-5; TRBD1 is a possible D gene (5 bases). The ends were cut back, 0 bases at V and 6 bases at J, with 21 bases in the middle. This CDR3 is built from 18 residues. Looked up from germline, CDR1 is LNHNV and CDR2 is YYDKDF (reference sequence).

This sequence joins TRBV7-6 and TRBJ2-5, with 10 bases fitting TRBD1. With the DNA end fitting TRBJ2-1 better, the J assignment may be wrong. CDR3 length: 18 residues. The germline CDR1 and CDR2 sequences are SGHVS and FNYEAQ. The CDR3 bases are TGTGCCAGCAGCCCCGCACCCTATCCGGGACAGGGGTCCAATGAGCAGTTCTTC. This translates into CASSPAPYPGQGSNEQFF.

This clonotype was seen a few times. The rearrangement links TRBV5-6 to TRBJ2-1; 8 nucleotides agree with TRBD1. V gave up 4 bases and J gave up 5 bases; unmatched junction bases: 11. This CDR3 has 16 amino acids. CDR1 is SGHDT and CDR2 is YYEEEE in the germline V gene. CDR3 in DNA: TGTGCCAGCAGCAGAGACAGGGGCCGCGGAGACAATGAGCAGTTCTTC. Translation: CASSRDRGRGDNEQFF.